Presented here are 29 T cell receptor beta chains from one specimen sequenced in a study of CD8 T cells in Susac syndrome. When the RNA was reverse transcribed, random hexamers were used with an input of roughly 0.45 to 1 ug. MiXCR was run by TCRdb on the immunoSEQ multiplex PCR reads, yielding one entry per CDR3 protein. This sample has about 150,000 distinct CDR3 sequences, with approximately 94% found just once. Sequenced: CD8+ T cells from PBMCs. The origin of the receptors is a human donor with multiple sclerosis.

This clonotype occurred once. The rearrangement joins TRBV30 to TRBJ2-7; D ambiguous. This CDR3 spans 13 amino acids. Germline V gives CDR1 GTSNPN, CDR2 SVGIG (reference sequence). The ends were cut back, 5 bases at V and 2 bases at J, with 13 bases in the middle. The CDR3 sequence is CAWSDIWAYEQYF. The CDR3, as DNA: TGTGCCTGGTCCGACATATGGGCCTACGAGCAGTACTTC. The full variable domain, its missing parts supplied by reference TRBV30 and TRBJ2-7, is SQTIHQWPATLVQPVGSPLSLECTVEGTSNPNLYWYRQAAGRGLQLLFYSVGIGQISSEVPQNLSASRPQDRQFILSSKKLLLSDSGFYLCAWSDIWAYEQYFGPGTRLTVT.

The chain employs TRBV3-1 and TRBJ1-1; D is perhaps TRBD1 (5 bases). The V gene's germline CDR1 is LGHDT and CDR2 YNNKEL (reference sequence). CDR3 length: 14 amino acids. V was clipped by 4 bases and J by 4 bases, with 13 bases between them. The CDR3 spells CASSPALGGTEAFF. The CDR3 bases are TGTGCCAGCAGCCCCGCCCTGGGGGGCACTGAAGCTTTCTTT.

The chain links TRBV15 to TRBJ2-5; no reliable D call. CDR1 LNHNV and CDR2 YYDKDF come from the germline V gene (reference sequence). V was trimmed by 3 bases and J by 2 bases, leaving 13 bases between them. This CDR3 region has 15 residues. As DNA, the CDR3 is TGTGCCACCAGCAGCCGGGCGGCAGTGCAAGAGACCCAGTACTTC. Protein: CATSSRAAVQETQYF.

J is TRBJ2-1 and V is TRBV29-1, with TRBD2 matching over 7 bases. This CDR3 has 11 residues. V shed 4 bases, J shed 8 bases, and the junction held 2 bases outside the gene matches. CDR1 is SQVTM, CDR2 ANQGSEA, per germline. CDR3 residues: CSVGEGYEQFF. The CDR3 DNA follows: TGCAGCGTTGGGGAGGGATATGAGCAGTTCTTC.

The rearrangement joins TRBV2 to TRBJ1-5; D is undetermined. The germline V gene encodes CDR1 SNHLY and CDR2 FYNNEI. The germline V and J ends were trimmed by 7 bases and 7 bases, with 20 bases remaining between them. The CDR3 runs to 15 residues. The CDR3 DNA reads TGTGCCAGCATCCTCCCGGGCGCCGCTAGGCAGCCCCAGCATTTT. The encoded protein is CASILPGAARQPQHF.

The chain uses TRBV12-3 or TRBV12-4 and TRBJ1-1; the match to TRBD1 covers 8 bases. The CDR3 covers 15 residues. With 3 bases clipped from V and 3 bases from J, the junction kept 6 bases outside the gene matches. CDR3 sequence: CASSFRGRGDTEAFF. CDR3 DNA: TGTGCCAGCAGTTTCAGGGGGCGAGGGGACACTGAAGCTTTCTTT.

This chain joins TRBV7-9 and TRBJ1-2; 7 bases line up with TRBD1. CDR3 length: 12 residues. Germline loops: CDR1 SEHNR, CDR2 FQNEAQ (reference sequence). V trimming: 8 bases; J trimming: 2 bases; junction bases outside the gene matches: 2. The CDR3: CASARGNYGYTF. CDR3 DNA: TGTGCCAGCGCCAGGGGGAACTATGGCTACACCTTC.

This chain uses TRBV20-1 with TRBJ2-2, with D uncertain. The CDR3 is 12 amino acids. V lost 2 bases to trimming and J lost 3 bases, with 4 bases between them. Germline V lookup: CDR1 DFQATT, CDR2 SNEGSKA (reference sequence). CDR3 sequence reads: CSARSDTGELFF. The DNA of the CDR3 is TGCAGTGCTAGATCTGACACCGGGGAGCTGTTTTTT.

The chain links TRBV29-1 to TRBJ2-1; a weak D match, TRBD1 (6 bases). V gave up 4 bases and J gave up 7 bases, with 17 bases separating them. The CDR3 is 14 residues long. From germline, CDR1 is SQVTM and CDR2 ANQGSEA. The CDR3 nucleotides are TGCAGCGTTGCCCAGGGGAACTCGGTAAATGAGCAGTTCTTC. Encoded protein: CSVAQGNSVNEQFF.

The V and J genes are TRBV7-8 and TRBJ1-2; no definite D call. CDR3 size: 12 residues. The germline V and J ends were trimmed by 3 bases and 6 bases, with 8 bases remaining between them. CDR1 is SGHVS, CDR2 FQNEAQ, per germline. CDR3 residues: CASSFESHGYTF. The CDR3 bases are TGTGCCAGCAGCTTCGAAAGTCATGGCTACACCTTC.

CDR3 nucleotides: TGTGCCAGCAGTTGGGGGAACAATGAGCAGTTCTTC. Amino acid sequence: CASSWGNNEQFF. The chain links TRBV27 to TRBJ2-1; the D call may be TRBD1 or TRBD2 (5 bases each). CDR1 is MNHEY, CDR2 SMNVEV, per germline (reference sequence). V lost 4 bases, J lost 5 bases, and 6 bases lay in between. The CDR3 extends over 12 amino acids.

About this clonotype itself: One end of the junction fails to match germline, which may point to a read error. The chain combines TRBV7-2 with TRBJ2-5; D call uncertain. Germline V gene lookup returns CDR1 SGHTA and CDR2 FQGNSA. This CDR3 contains 11 residues. The CDR3: CASSLDGLPHF. The CDR3 nucleotides are TGTGCCAGCAGCTTAGACGGCCTCCCCCACTTC.

The chain recombines TRBV7-9 with TRBJ2-7, with TRBD2 matching over 8 bases. The germline gives CDR1 SEHNR, CDR2 FQNEAQ (reference sequence). V shed 6 bases, J shed 6 bases, and the junction held 7 bases outside the gene matches. CDR3 length: 13 residues. CDR3 DNA: TGTGCCAGCAGTCAAGCCGGGAGGGGCGAGCAGTACTTC. Translation: CASSQAGRGEQYF.

The chain uses TRBV4-1 and TRBJ2-7, with 13 bases lining up with TRBD2. Germline lookup yields CDR1 MGHRA and CDR2 YSYEKL. The CDR3 length is 15 residues. J lost 4 bases, V lost 3 bases, and 3 bases had no gene match. Written as DNA, the CDR3 is TGCGCCAGCAGCCAGGGACTAGCGGGGAGATACGAGCAGTACTTC. Its translation is CASSQGLAGRYEQYF.

The DNA of the CDR3 is TGTGCCAGCAGGACCCGGGACAGCCTGGACACTGAAGCTTTCTTT. Protein: CASRTRDSLDTEAFF. The V and J genes are TRBV2 and TRBJ1-1, with 7 bases fitting TRBD1. Germline V gives CDR1 SNHLY, CDR2 FYNNEI. V shed 6 bases and J 3 bases; nucleotides not matched to a gene: 10. The CDR3 is 15 amino acids.

The V and J genes are TRBV6-5 and TRBJ1-1, with D possibly matching TRBD1 (5 bases). CDR1 is MNHEY, CDR2 SVGAGI, per germline. The ends were cut back, 5 bases at V and 1 base at J, with 11 bases in the middle. The CDR3 loop spans 14 amino acids. CDR3 DNA: TGTGCCAGCAGTGTTCAAACAGGGAACACTGAAGCTTTCTTT. Translation gives CASSVQTGNTEAFF.

The J gene is TRBJ2-3, the V gene TRBV5-5; 13 bases are shared with TRBD2. With 2 bases clipped from V and 3 bases from J, the junction kept 3 bases outside the gene matches. The germline V gene encodes CDR1 SGHKS and CDR2 YYEKEE (reference sequence). The CDR3 runs to 16 residues. The CDR3: CASSFGLAGETDTQYF. The CDR3 bases are TGTGCCAGCAGCTTCGGACTAGCGGGGGAGACAGATACGCAGTATTTT.

This chain connects TRBV6-5 to TRBJ2-1; TRBD1 might be the D (5 bases). The germline V and J ends were trimmed by 2 bases and 8 bases, with 7 bases remaining between them. Germline-derived CDR1 and CDR2 are MNHEY and SVGAGI. The CDR3 totals 12 residues. CDR3 region: CASSYVGHEQFF. CDR3 in DNA: TGTGCCAGCAGTTACGTGGGGCATGAGCAGTTCTTC.

V is TRBV9 and J is TRBJ1-5; D not resolved. Germline CDR1 and CDR2: SGDLS and YYNGEE. CDR3 length: 14 residues. Trimming pared 0 bases from V and 4 bases from J, leaving 8 bases between. The DNA for the CDR3 is TGTGCCAGCAGCGTAGCTGGGGTAAATCAGCCCCAGCATTTT. It is translated as CASSVAGVNQPQHF.

The chain links TRBV29-1 to TRBJ2-3; 11 nucleotides match TRBD1. CDR3 size: 13 residues. V was clipped by 4 bases and J by 4 bases; unmatched bases: 1. The germline V gene has CDR1 SQVTM and CDR2 ANQGSEA. CDR3 amino acids: CSVGTGGADTQYF. The DNA for the CDR3 is TGCAGCGTTGGGACAGGGGGCGCAGATACGCAGTATTTT.

This clonotype was counted between two and nine times. The rearrangement links TRBV5-4 to TRBJ2-1; D call uncertain. The CDR3 has 11 amino acids. V shed 5 bases and J shed 5 bases, with 5 bases lying between them. CDR1 SGHNT and CDR2 YYREEE come from the germline V gene (reference sequence). This chain's CDR3 is CASRTNNEQFF. CDR3 DNA: TGTGCCAGCAGAACCAACAATGAGCAGTTCTTC. Variable domain in full (rest from reference TRBV5-4 and TRBJ2-1): ETGVTQSPTHLIKTRGQQVTLRCSSQSGHNTVSWYQQALGQGPQFIFQYYREEENGRGNFPPRFSGLQFPNYSSELNVNALELDDSALYLCASRTNNEQFFGPGTRLTVL.

This chain connects TRBV7-2 to TRBJ2-1; the match to TRBD1 covers 7 bases. V was pared by 5 bases and J by 7 bases, with 8 bases of the junction left unmatched. This CDR3 is built from 14 residues. The germline CDR1 and CDR2 sequences are SGHTA and FQGNSA. CDR3 coding DNA: TGTGCCAGCAGCCCTCCAACAGGGGTTAATGAGCAGTTCTTC. This sequence encodes CASSPPTGVNEQFF.

The chain joins TRBV2 to TRBJ2-5; a possible D gene is TRBD2 (7 bases). The CDR3 has 18 residues. Trimming left V 4 bases short and J 5 bases short, with 26 bases between. The germline CDR1 and CDR2 sequences are SNHLY and FYNNEI. The CDR3 nucleotides are TGTGCCAGCAGTGGGGATGAGCGGGACATTCTGGATTTCGAGACCCAGTACTTC. Amino acids: CASSGDERDILDFETQYF.

The count of this clonotype is one. The chain couples TRBV29-1 to TRBJ2-3; 9 bases line up with TRBD1. The J segment lost 4 bases and the V segment lost 0 bases, leaving 5 bases of the junction unmatched. The length of the CDR3 is 15 residues. The germline V gene has CDR1 SQVTM and CDR2 ANQGSEA. The CDR3 nucleotides read TGCAGCGTTGAAGATCCCGGGACAGGGTCAGATACGCAGTATTTT. It is translated as CSVEDPGTGSDTQYF.

This clonotype appeared a single time. V and J are TRBV7-9 and TRBJ2-1, with TRBD2 matching over 8 bases. Germline-derived CDR1 and CDR2 are SEHNR and FQNEAQ (reference sequence). This CDR3 comprises 15 residues. With 5 bases clipped from V and 2 bases from J, the junction kept 5 bases outside the gene matches. The CDR3 sequence is CASSALSGAYNEQFF. The CDR3 DNA reads as TGTGCCAGCAGCGCCCTTAGCGGGGCCTACAATGAGCAGTTCTTC. The whole variable domain, remainder taken from reference TRBV7-9 and TRBJ2-1, is DTGVSQNPRHKITKRGQNVTFRCDPISEHNRLYWYRQTLGQGPEFLTYFQNEAQLEKSRLLSDRFSAERPKGSFSTLEIQRTEQGDSAMYLCASSALSGAYNEQFFGPGTRLTVL.

The chain employs TRBV27 and TRBJ2-7; D unresolved. Germline CDR1 and CDR2: MNHEY and SMNVEV (reference sequence). Trimming took off 10 bases at V and 0 bases at J, with 13 bases between the two ends. This CDR3 contains 13 residues. The CDR3 nucleotides are TGTGCCACCATCGGATGGGGCTCCTACGAGCAGTACTTC. Protein: CATIGWGSYEQYF.

This clonotype appeared once. The V and J genes are TRBV20-1 and TRBJ1-5, with a weak D call TRBD1 (5 bases). Looked up from germline, CDR1 is DFQATT and CDR2 is SNEGSKA (reference sequence). The CDR3 length is 14 residues. Trimming pared 3 bases from V and 5 bases from J, leaving 14 bases between. CDR3 sequence (DNA): TGCAGTGCTAGTTTCGGGACTAAGGATCAGCCCCAGCATTTT. Translated: CSASFGTKDQPQHF.

This sequence joins TRBV27 and TRBJ2-1, with D possibly being TRBD1 (6 bases). The CDR3 is made up of 14 amino acids. Per the germline V gene, CDR1 is MNHEY and CDR2 is SMNVEV (reference sequence). V lost 2 bases, J lost 7 bases, and 12 bases lay in between. Here the CDR3 DNA reads TGTGCCAGCAGTTTAACCCACCAGGGGAATGAGCAGTTCTTC. It is translated as CASSLTHQGNEQFF.

This clonotype was seen only once. The CDR3 is CSATMDGSSYNEQFF. CDR3 nucleotides: TGCAGTGCTACTATGGACGGGAGCTCCTACAATGAGCAGTTCTTC. The rearrangement uses TRBV20-1 and TRBJ2-1; a weak D match, TRBD2 (6 bases). The germline gives CDR1 DFQATT, CDR2 SNEGSKA (reference sequence). The CDR3 length is 15 residues. Trimming removed 4 bases from V and 0 bases from J, with 13 bases in between.